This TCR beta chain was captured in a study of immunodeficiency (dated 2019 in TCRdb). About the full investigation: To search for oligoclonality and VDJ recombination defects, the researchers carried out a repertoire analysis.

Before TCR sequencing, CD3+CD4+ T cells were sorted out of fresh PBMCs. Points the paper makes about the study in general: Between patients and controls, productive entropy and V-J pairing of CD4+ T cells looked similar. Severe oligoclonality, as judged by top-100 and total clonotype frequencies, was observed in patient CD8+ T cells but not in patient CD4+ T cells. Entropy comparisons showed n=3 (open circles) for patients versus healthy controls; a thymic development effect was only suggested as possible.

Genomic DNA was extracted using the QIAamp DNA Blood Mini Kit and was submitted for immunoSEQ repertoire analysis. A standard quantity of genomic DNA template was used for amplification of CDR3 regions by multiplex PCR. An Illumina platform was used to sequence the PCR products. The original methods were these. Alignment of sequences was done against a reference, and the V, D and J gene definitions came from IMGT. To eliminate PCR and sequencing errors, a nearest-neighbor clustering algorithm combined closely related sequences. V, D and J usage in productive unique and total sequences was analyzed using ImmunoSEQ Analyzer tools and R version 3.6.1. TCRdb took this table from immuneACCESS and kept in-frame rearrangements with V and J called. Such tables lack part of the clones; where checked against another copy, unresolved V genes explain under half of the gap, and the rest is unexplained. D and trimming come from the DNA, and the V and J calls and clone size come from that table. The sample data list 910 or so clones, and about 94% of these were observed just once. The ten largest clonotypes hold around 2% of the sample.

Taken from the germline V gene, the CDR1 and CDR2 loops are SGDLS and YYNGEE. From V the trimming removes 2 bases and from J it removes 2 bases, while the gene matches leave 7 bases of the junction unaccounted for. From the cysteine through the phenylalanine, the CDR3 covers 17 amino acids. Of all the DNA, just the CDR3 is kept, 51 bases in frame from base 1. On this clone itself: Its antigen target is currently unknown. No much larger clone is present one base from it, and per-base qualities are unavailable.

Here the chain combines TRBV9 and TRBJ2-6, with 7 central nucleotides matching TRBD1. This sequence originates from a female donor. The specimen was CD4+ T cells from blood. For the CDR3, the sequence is CASSVISQGTGANVLTF. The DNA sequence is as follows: TGTGCCAGCAGCGTTATCTCACAGGGGACTGGGGCCAACGTCCTGACTTTC.